This T cell receptor beta chain was documented in a study of OX40 agonist ivuxolimab in advanced cancers. General study results and limits: The specificity for antigen of the expanded peripheral T cells was not determined.

Comment on this clone: Its antigen remains unknown.

Sequencing was performed with immunoSEQ multiplex PCR; in TCRdb, only in-frame clones are kept and a portion is missing. The data show 65,000 to 85,000 clones, around 81% seen once. This CDR3 spans 13 amino acids. Germline values: CDR1 LGHNA, CDR2 YSLEER. V lost 4 bases and J 9 bases, leaving 10 bases between the germline ends. The TCR originated in an adult with an advanced solid tumor such as melanoma, head and neck, liver or kidney cancer. This chain links TRBV4-3 with TRBJ1-6; maybe TRBD1 (6 bases). This specimen consisted of CD4+ or CD8+ T cells sorted from blood, obtained in a trial of the OX40 agonist ivuxolimab. As DNA, the CDR3 is TGCGCCAGCAGCCCAGGGGCGCGTTCACCCCTCCACTTT. It specifies CASSPGARSPLHF.